These 11 T cell receptor beta chains share one sample of origin, sequenced in a study of human T cells and chemical hapten exposure (dated by TCRdb to the early 2020s). The library was prepared using RACE. This sample was sequenced with a NextSeq 500. TCRdb reanalyzed the raw reads on its own, using fastp at Q25 for trimming and MiXCR for clone calling, and kept in-frame beta chains. CDR3 protein sequences are deduplicated, and each keeps its most common genes and DNA. This sample gives 140,000 or so distinct CDR3 sequences in total; 12% of them show up just once. The leading ten clones occupy 1.4% of the sample. The time point label corresponds to: patch test 2, 6 weeks after DPC sensitization. The treatment or condition label for this specimen denotes: therapeutic diphenylcyclopropenone sensitization with weekly scalp DPC. The sequences come from whole blood, collected in connection with sensitization to the hapten diphenylcyclopropenone (DPC). Receptor source: a woman aged 50 to 60 with alopecia areata. Some clones in this sample may be carry-over from other donors' samples.

This clonotype was detected a few times. The genes are TRBV9 and TRBJ1-4, with D maybe TRBD1 (5 bases). CDR3 size: 15 residues. The germline V gene has CDR1 SGDLS and CDR2 YYNGEE. V gave up 0 bases and J gave up 6 bases, with 12 bases separating them. In DNA, the CDR3 is TGTGCCAGCAGCGTAGCAGGGACGCTTCATGAAAAACTGTTTTTT. Protein: CASSVAGTLHEKLFF.

This chain connects TRBV7-2 to TRBJ2-1; a weak D match, TRBD2 (6 bases). This CDR3 has 15 residues. Germline V gene sequence: CDR1 SGHTA, CDR2 FQGNSA. The V gene lost 1 base and the J gene lost 2 bases, with 9 bases spanning the gap. CDR3 amino acids: CASSLDGSPYNEQFF. The CDR3 DNA reads as TGTGCCAGCAGCTTAGACGGGAGCCCCTACAATGAGCAGTTCTTC.

This clonotype was found many times. J is TRBJ1-6 and V is TRBV30; D is ambiguous. Germline loops: CDR1 GTSNPN, CDR2 SVGIG (reference sequence). V was clipped by 5 bases and J by 0 bases, with 8 bases between them. This CDR3 contains 14 residues. The CDR3 loop is CAWGFHSYNSPLHF. The CDR3 DNA reads as TGTGCCTGGGGGTTCCACTCCTATAATTCACCCCTCCACTTT.

This clonotype has more than one count but fewer than ten. V gene TRBV5-1 combines with J gene TRBJ2-7, with D perhaps being TRBD1 or TRBD2 (6 bases each). Trimming took 3 bases from V and 4 from J, leaving 14 bases between them. The length of the CDR3 is 14 residues. Germline V lookup: CDR1 SGHRS, CDR2 YFSETQ. CDR3 nucleotides: TGCGCCAGCAGCTCGGGGGCAGGACTATACGAGCAGTACTTC. Translating gives CASSSGAGLYEQYF.

The chain carries TRBV18 and TRBJ2-3; D is unresolved. V was pared by 1 base and J by 2 bases, with 4 bases between. This CDR3 spans 13 amino acids. Germline values: CDR1 KGHSH, CDR2 LQKENI. The CDR3 is CASSPRATDTQYF. The CDR3 bases are TGTGCCAGCTCACCACGTGCCACAGATACGCAGTATTTT.

This clonotype showed up many times. This chain uses TRBV7-9 with TRBJ1-1, with D hard to call. V was shortened by 3 bases and J by 5 bases, with 4 bases between the two germline ends. CDR1 is SEHNR, CDR2 FQNEAQ, per germline (reference sequence). This CDR3 is built from 11 residues. CDR3 in amino acids: CASSLRTEAFF. CDR3 sequence (DNA): TGTGCCAGCAGCTTGCGGACTGAAGCTTTCTTT.

The gene calls are TRBV6-4 and TRBJ2-1; 11 bases line up with TRBD2. Losses at the gene ends were 5 bases for V and 8 bases for J; bases not matched to a gene: 2. CDR1 MRHNA and CDR2 SNTAGT come from the germline V gene. The CDR3 sequence is 13 residues long. CDR3 in DNA: TGTGCCAGCAGTACTAGCGGGAGCGATGAGCAGTTCTTC. Protein sequence: CASSTSGSDEQFF.

This sequence joins TRBV29-1 and TRBJ2-1; 16 bases are a match to TRBD2. The length of the CDR3 is 15 residues. CDR1 is SQVTM, CDR2 ANQGSEA, per germline. J lost 15 bases, V lost 7 bases, and 15 bases had no gene match. The CDR3 region is CSGGLGTSGRARPFF. CDR3 sequence (DNA): TGCAGCGGGGGACTTGGGACTAGCGGGAGGGCCCGACCGTTCTTC.

Ten or more counts support this clonotype. The chain carries TRBV5-1 and TRBJ2-5, with TRBD1 identical over 7 bases. CDR1 and CDR2 (germline): SGHRS, YFSETQ. This CDR3 has 14 amino acids. Germline trimming cut 6 bases from V and 1 base from J; bases unmatched to any gene: 6. The CDR3 DNA reads as TGCGCCAGCAACCCACGGACAGGCCAAGAGACCCAGTACTTC. Translation gives CASNPRTGQETQYF.

The CDR3, as DNA: TGCGCCAGCAGTAGCCGGCCAGCCGATCAGCCCCAGCATTTT. Translation: CASSSRPADQPQHF. This rearrangement joins TRBV10-2 to TRBJ1-5; D is undetermined. Trimming removed 5 bases at V and 5 bases at J, with 13 bases between. CDR1 is WSHSY, CDR2 SAAADI, per germline. This CDR3 spans 14 amino acids.

The table lists this clonotype with a few counts. The chain joins TRBV4-1 to TRBJ2-6, with 10 bases fitting TRBD1. The CDR3 length is 19 residues. J was trimmed by 1 base and V by 1 base; bases with no gene match: 7. The germline V gene has CDR1 MGHRA and CDR2 YSYEKL. The CDR3 loop is CASSQVGTGVLSGANVLTF. The CDR3 DNA is TGCGCCAGCAGCCAAGTAGGGACAGGGGTCCTGTCTGGGGCCAACGTCCTGACTTTC.